A single sample gave rise to the 21 T cell receptor beta chains below, sequenced in a study of response to subunit inactivated influenza vaccine. TCRdb re-analysed the RT-PCR reads in MiXCR, keeping a single row per CDR3 protein. The table shows roughly 160,000 distinct CDR3 sequences, with 11% occurring only once. The material was non-naive T cells sorted from PBMCs, obtained more than 35 days after vaccination. Receptors were obtained from a man over 45 who received an inactivated influenza vaccine.

At least ten counts were recorded for this clonotype. V usage is TRBV24-1 and J usage is TRBJ1-2; weak D call: TRBD1 (5 bases). This CDR3 is 13 amino acids long. Germline CDR1 KGHDR, CDR2 SFDVKD. V was shortened by 5 bases and J by 6 bases, with 12 bases between the two germline ends. As DNA, the CDR3 is TGTGCCACCAGTGTCGCAGGGAACGATGGCTACACCTTC. Protein product: CATSVAGNDGYTF.

The chain carries TRBV5-4 and TRBJ2-6; D perhaps matches TRBD1 (5 bases). Trimming cost V 0 bases and J 1 base, with 8 bases left between them. The V gene's germline CDR1 is SGHNT and CDR2 YYREEE (reference sequence). The CDR3 runs to 16 residues. The CDR3, as DNA: TGTGCCAGCAGCTTGGAGGGGTCTTCTGGGGCCAACGTCCTGACTTTC. Amino acid sequence: CASSLEGSSGANVLTF.

There are a few counts of this clonotype. This rearrangement joins TRBV27 to TRBJ2-1; the match to TRBD1 covers 10 bases. Per germline, CDR1 MNHEY and CDR2 SMNVEV (reference sequence). J gave up 5 bases and V 6 bases, and 7 bases lay outside the gene matches. CDR3 length equals 15 residues. The CDR3 DNA sequence: TGTGCCAGCAGGGCGGGACAGGGGAGAAACAATGAGCAGTTCTTC. Translating gives CASRAGQGRNNEQFF.

Many counts were recorded for this clonotype. This chain uses TRBV6-1 with TRBJ2-1, with 11 bases aligning to TRBD2. Germline loops: CDR1 MNHNS, CDR2 SASEGT. V was clipped by 5 bases and J by 7 bases; unmatched bases: 10. The CDR3 spans 16 residues. The CDR3 DNA reads as TGTGCCAGCAGTCCACGGGGTAGCGGGGGGGGGAATGAGCAGTTCTTC. Protein sequence: CASSPRGSGGGNEQFF.

The V call is TRBV5-1, the J call TRBJ2-5; D not certain. V was pared by 1 base and J by 2 bases, with 9 bases between. The CDR3 has 14 amino acids. Germline-derived CDR1 and CDR2 are SGHRS and YFSETQ. The DNA for the CDR3 is TGCGCCAGCAGCTTGACCCCAATTCAAGAGACCCAGTACTTC. Its translation is CASSLTPIQETQYF.

The CDR3 region is CASSFGQSMNTEAFF. CDR3 nucleotide sequence: TGTGCCAGCAGCTTCGGACAGTCCATGAACACTGAAGCTTTCTTT. This chain uses TRBV11-2 with TRBJ1-1; a weak D match, TRBD1 (6 bases). Trimming stripped 3 bases from V and 0 bases from J, with 11 bases between. CDR3 length: 15 amino acids. Germline lookup yields CDR1 SGHAT and CDR2 FQNNGV.

In this sample, this clonotype turned up many times. This CDR3 reads CASSTSLTDQETQYF. In DNA form, the CDR3 reads TGTGCCAGCAGCACCTCGTTGACGGACCAAGAGACCCAGTACTTC. This chain connects TRBV25-1 to TRBJ2-5; D remains unclear. The germline gives CDR1 MGHDK, CDR2 SYGVNS. Trimming stripped 6 bases from V and 0 bases from J, with 14 bases between. CDR3 length: 15 residues.

V is TRBV20-1 and J is TRBJ2-7; TRBD1 aligns across 8 bases. Looked up from germline, CDR1 is DFQATT and CDR2 is SNEGSKA (reference sequence). This CDR3 has 14 residues. V trimming: 6 bases; J trimming: 5 bases; junction bases outside the gene matches: 12. The CDR3 DNA reads as TGCAGTGCCATATCCAGGGGGCGAGGCGACGAGCAGTACTTC. Encoded protein: CSAISRGRGDEQYF.

This chain connects TRBV7-2 to TRBJ1-1, with D tentatively TRBD1 (5 bases). Trimming removed 5 bases from V and 1 base from J, with 11 bases in between. The V gene's germline CDR1 is SGHTA and CDR2 FQGNSA. The CDR3 runs 14 residues. The DNA for the CDR3 is TGTGCCAGCAGCCCCTCCGGGACGAACACTGAAGCTTTCTTT. Translating gives CASSPSGTNTEAFF.

The sample holds a few counts of this clonotype. V is TRBV5-1 and J is TRBJ2-7; TRBD1 aligns across 9 bases. The CDR3 spans 14 residues. J lost 3 bases, V lost 3 bases, and 4 bases had no gene match. CDR1 and CDR2 (germline): SGHRS, YFSETQ. This CDR3 reads CASSSGQGGYEQYF. The CDR3 region has the DNA TGCGCCAGCAGCTCGGGACAGGGCGGCTACGAGCAGTACTTC.

This chain connects TRBV29-1 to TRBJ2-3, with 9 bases fitting TRBD1. The CDR3 sequence is 16 residues long. Germline trimming cut 0 bases from V and 1 base from J; bases unmatched to any gene: 5. Germline assignment: CDR1 SQVTM and CDR2 ANQGSEA. The CDR3 region has the DNA TGCAGCGTTGAAGATCCGCGGACAGGGGGCACAGATACGCAGTATTTT. This translates into CSVEDPRTGGTDTQYF.

The chain links TRBV19 to TRBJ2-6; 14 bases are shared with TRBD2. The V gene end was trimmed by 8 bases and the J gene end by 2 bases; junction bases not matched to a gene: 8. Per the germline V gene, CDR1 is LNHDA and CDR2 is SQIVND (reference sequence). The CDR3 covers 18 residues. In nucleotides, the CDR3 is TGTGCCAGTGATCCGGGACTAGCGGGAGTGACTGGGGCCAACGTCCTGACTTTC. Translating it yields CASDPGLAGVTGANVLTF.

This clonotype was counted many times. V and J are TRBV7-9 and TRBJ1-1; D is possibly TRBD1 (5 bases). Germline-derived CDR1 and CDR2 are SEHNR and FQNEAQ (reference sequence). The CDR3 covers 12 residues. V dropped 5 bases and J dropped 6 bases, with 10 bases sitting between them. The CDR3 sequence is CASSPGFPEAFF. The CDR3 DNA reads TGTGCCAGCAGCCCAGGGTTTCCTGAAGCTTTCTTT.

This clonotype was counted at least ten times. This sequence joins TRBV20-1 and TRBJ1-5, with a tentative D call TRBD1 (6 bases). The V gene's germline CDR1 is DFQATT and CDR2 SNEGSKA (reference sequence). Between the trimmed V and J ends, which lost 4 bases and 3 bases, there was a span of 16 bases. The CDR3 extends over 15 amino acids. CDR3: CSAIRPPGANQPQHF. CDR3 DNA sequence: TGCAGTGCTATTAGGCCCCCGGGGGCCAATCAGCCCCAGCATTTT.

The rearrangement uses TRBV5-1 and TRBJ2-1; 10 nucleotides align to TRBD2. There are 14 residues in the CDR3. Germline trimming cut 1 base from V and 8 bases from J; bases unmatched to any gene: 3. Germline V gene data show CDR1 as SGHRS and CDR2 as YFSETQ. The CDR3 DNA is TGCGCCAGCAGCTTGAGTACTAGCGGGGATGAGCAGTTCTTC. As protein: CASSLSTSGDEQFF.

There are many counts of this clonotype. This rearrangement joins TRBV5-1 to TRBJ1-1, with 7 positions matching TRBD1. The CDR3 extends over 13 amino acids. V lost 0 bases, J lost 7 bases, and 3 bases stayed unmatched. Looked up from germline, CDR1 is SGHRS and CDR2 is YFSETQ. In nucleotides, the CDR3 is TGCGCCAGCAGCTTGGTCGGGGACAGTGAAGCTTTCTTT. This encodes CASSLVGDSEAFF.

The chain recombines TRBV28 with TRBJ2-7, with 7 bases matching TRBD1. With V trimmed by 0 bases and J by 3 bases, 11 bases remained unmatched. Germline V gene sequence: CDR1 MDHEN, CDR2 SYDVKM. This CDR3 contains 17 residues. The CDR3 DNA is TGTGCCAGCAGTTTATGGTTGGGGGCCAGGACAGGCTACGAGCAGTACTTC. Protein sequence: CASSLWLGARTGYEQYF. The whole variable domain, remainder taken from reference TRBV28 and TRBJ2-7, is DVKVTQSSRYLVKRTGEKVFLECVQDMDHENMFWYRQDPGLGLRLIYFSYDVKMKEKGDIPEGYSVSREKKERFSLILESASTNQTSMYLCASSLWLGARTGYEQYFGPGTRLTVT.

The V gene is TRBV7-9, the J gene TRBJ2-1; 13 bases are shared with TRBD2. V shed 4 bases, J shed 10 bases, and the junction held 10 bases outside the gene matches. Germline V gives CDR1 SEHNR, CDR2 FQNEAQ (reference sequence). The CDR3 totals 16 residues. For the CDR3, the DNA is TGTGCCAGCAGCTGGCCTAGGACTAGCGGGAGTCCGGAGCAGTTCTTC. Protein product: CASSWPRTSGSPEQFF.

This clonotype has ten or more counts. The V and J genes are TRBV7-9 and TRBJ2-2; 8 bases map to TRBD2. The J segment lost 6 bases and the V segment lost 3 bases, leaving 6 bases of the junction unmatched. This CDR3 has 15 residues. Per germline, CDR1 SEHNR and CDR2 FQNEAQ (reference sequence). DNA of the CDR3: TGTGCCAGCAGCTTGACGGGGGGGCCCTCCGGGGAGCTGTTTTTT. Protein product: CASSLTGGPSGELFF.

This chain joins TRBV7-2 and TRBJ2-5; TRBD1 or TRBD2 may be the D gene (5 bases each). This CDR3 comprises 13 residues. V gave up 5 bases and J gave up 5 bases, with 12 bases separating them. Germline CDR1 SGHTA, CDR2 FQGNSA. CDR3 in amino acids: CASSRSGTETQYF. The CDR3 region has the DNA TGTGCCAGCAGCAGATCAGGGACCGAGACCCAGTACTTC.

This chain joins TRBV7-9 and TRBJ2-1; D not certain. V lost 5 bases and J 9 bases, leaving 11 bases between the germline ends. The germline CDR1 and CDR2 sequences are SEHNR and FQNEAQ (reference sequence). The CDR3 covers 12 residues. CDR3 region: CASSPQVGEQFF. The CDR3 DNA follows: TGTGCCAGCAGCCCCCAGGTCGGTGAGCAGTTCTTC.